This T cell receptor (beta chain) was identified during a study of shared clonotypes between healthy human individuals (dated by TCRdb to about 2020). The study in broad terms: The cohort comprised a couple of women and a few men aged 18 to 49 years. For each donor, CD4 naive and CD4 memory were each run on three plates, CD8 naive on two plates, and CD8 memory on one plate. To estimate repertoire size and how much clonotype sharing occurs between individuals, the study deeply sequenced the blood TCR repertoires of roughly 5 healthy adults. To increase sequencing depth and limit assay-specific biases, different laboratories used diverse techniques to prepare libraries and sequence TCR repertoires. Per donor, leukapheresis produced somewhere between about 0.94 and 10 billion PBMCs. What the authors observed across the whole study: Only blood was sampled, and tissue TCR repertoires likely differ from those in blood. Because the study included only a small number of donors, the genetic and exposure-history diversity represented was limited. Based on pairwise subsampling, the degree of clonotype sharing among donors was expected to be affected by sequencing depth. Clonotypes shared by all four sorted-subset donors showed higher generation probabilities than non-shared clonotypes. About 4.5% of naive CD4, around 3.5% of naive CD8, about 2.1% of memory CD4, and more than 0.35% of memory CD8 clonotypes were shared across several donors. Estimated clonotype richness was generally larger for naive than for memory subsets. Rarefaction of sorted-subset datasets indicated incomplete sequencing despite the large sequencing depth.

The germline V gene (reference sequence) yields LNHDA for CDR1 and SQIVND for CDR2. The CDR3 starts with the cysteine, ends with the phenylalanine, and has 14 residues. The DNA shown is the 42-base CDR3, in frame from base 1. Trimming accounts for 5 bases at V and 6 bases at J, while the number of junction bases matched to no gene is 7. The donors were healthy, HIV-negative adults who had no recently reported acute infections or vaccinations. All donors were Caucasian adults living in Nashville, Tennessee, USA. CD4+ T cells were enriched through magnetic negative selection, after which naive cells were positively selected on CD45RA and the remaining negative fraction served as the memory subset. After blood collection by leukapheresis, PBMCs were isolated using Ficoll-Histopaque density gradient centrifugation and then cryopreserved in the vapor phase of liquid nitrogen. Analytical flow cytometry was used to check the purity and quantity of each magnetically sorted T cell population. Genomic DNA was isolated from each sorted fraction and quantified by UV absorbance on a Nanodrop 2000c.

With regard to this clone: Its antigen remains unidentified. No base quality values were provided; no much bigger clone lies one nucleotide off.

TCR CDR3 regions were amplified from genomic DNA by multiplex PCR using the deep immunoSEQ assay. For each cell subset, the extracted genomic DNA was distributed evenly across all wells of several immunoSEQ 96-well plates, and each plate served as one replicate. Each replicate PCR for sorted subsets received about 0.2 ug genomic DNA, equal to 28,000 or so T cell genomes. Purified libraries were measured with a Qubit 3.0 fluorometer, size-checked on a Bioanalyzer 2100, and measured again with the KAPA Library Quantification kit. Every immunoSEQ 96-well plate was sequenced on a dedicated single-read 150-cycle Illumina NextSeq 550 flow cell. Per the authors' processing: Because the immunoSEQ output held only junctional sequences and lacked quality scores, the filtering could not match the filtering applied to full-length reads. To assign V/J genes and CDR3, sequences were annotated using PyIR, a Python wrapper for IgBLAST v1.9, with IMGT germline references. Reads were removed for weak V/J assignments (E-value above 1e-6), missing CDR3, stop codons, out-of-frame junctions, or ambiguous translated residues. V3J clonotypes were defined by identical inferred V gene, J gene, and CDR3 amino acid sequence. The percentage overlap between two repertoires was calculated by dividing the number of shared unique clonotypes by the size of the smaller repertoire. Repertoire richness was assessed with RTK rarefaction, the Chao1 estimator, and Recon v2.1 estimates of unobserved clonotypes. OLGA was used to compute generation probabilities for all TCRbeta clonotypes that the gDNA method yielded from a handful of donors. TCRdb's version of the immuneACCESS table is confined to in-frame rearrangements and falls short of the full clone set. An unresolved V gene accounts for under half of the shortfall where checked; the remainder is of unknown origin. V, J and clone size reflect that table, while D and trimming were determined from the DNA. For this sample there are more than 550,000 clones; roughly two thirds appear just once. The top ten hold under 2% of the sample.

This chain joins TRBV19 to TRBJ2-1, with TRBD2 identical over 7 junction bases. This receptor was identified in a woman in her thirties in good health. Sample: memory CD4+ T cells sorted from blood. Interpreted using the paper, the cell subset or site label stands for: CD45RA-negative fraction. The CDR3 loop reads CASSSGLVFNEQFF. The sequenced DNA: TGTGCCAGTAGTTCCGGACTAGTCTTCAATGAGCAGTTCTTC. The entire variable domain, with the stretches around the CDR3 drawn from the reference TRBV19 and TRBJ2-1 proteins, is DGGITQSPKYLFRKEGQNVTLSCEQNLNHDAMYWYRQDPGQGLRLIYYSQIVNDFQKGDIAEGYSVSREKKESFPLTVTSAQKNPTAFYLCASSSGLVFNEQFFGPGTRLTVL.